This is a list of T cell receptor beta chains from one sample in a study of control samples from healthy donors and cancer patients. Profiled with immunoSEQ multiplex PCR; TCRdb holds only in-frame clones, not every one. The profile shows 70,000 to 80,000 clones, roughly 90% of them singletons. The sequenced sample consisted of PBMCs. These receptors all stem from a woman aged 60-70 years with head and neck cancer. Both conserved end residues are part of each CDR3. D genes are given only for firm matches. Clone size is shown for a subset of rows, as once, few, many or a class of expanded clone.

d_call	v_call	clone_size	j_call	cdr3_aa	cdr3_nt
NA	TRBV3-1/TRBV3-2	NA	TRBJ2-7	CASSPSKGVEQYF	TGTGCCAGCAGCCCTAGTAAGGGAGTCGAGCAGTACTTC
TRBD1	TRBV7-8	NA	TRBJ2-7	CASSFKPDRGPIEQYF	TGTGCCAGCAGCTTTAAGCCGGACAGGGGGCCCATCGAGCAGTACTTC
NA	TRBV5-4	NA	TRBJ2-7	CASSVTFGGEQYF	TGTGCCAGCAGTGTGACGTTCGGAGGCGAGCAGTACTTC
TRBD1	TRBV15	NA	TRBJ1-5	CATSPRRTGSNQPQHF	TGTGCCACCAGCCCACGTAGGACAGGGAGCAATCAGCCCCAGCATTTT
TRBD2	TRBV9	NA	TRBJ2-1	CASSPRTSGSFDEQFF	TGTGCCAGCAGCCCCAGGACTAGCGGGAGTTTCGATGAGCAGTTCTTC
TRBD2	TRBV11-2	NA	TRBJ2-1	CASSLVPGAGYNEQFF	TGTGCCAGCAGCTTAGTACCGGGAGCGGGATACAATGAGCAGTTCTTC
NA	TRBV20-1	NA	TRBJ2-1	CSASTSFYNEQFF	TGCAGCGCTAGTACTAGCTTTTACAATGAGCAGTTCTTC
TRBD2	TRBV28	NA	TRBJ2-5	CASSLSSGRAGETQYF	TGTGCCAGCAGTTTATCTAGCGGGAGGGCCGGAGAGACCCAGTACTTC
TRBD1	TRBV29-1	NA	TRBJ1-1	CSVGTGDTEAFF	TGCAGCGTTGGAACAGGGGACACTGAAGCTTTCTTT
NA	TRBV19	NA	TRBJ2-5	CASSIWQGSETQYF	TGTGCCAGTAGTATTTGGCAGGGCTCGGAGACCCAGTACTTC
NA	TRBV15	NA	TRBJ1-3	CATSRRSRGNTIYF	TGTGCCACCAGCCGAAGGTCTCGGGGAAACACCATATATTTT
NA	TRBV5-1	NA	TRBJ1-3	CASSSSAFSGNTIYF	TGCGCCAGCAGCTCCTCAGCCTTCTCTGGAAACACCATATATTTT
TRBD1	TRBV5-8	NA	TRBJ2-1	CASLQGPSSYNEQFF	TGTGCCAGCTTACAGGGGCCCAGCTCCTACAATGAGCAGTTCTTC
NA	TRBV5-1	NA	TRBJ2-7	CASSMYAYEQYF	TGCGCCAGCAGCATGTATGCCTACGAGCAGTACTTC
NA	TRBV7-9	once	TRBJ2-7	CASSLRLGYEQYF	TGTGCCAGCAGCTTAAGACTGGGGTACGAGCAGTACTTC
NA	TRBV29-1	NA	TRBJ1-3	CSGGSGNTIYF	TGCAGCGGGGGCTCTGGAAACACCATATATTTT
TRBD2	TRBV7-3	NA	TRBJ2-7	CASSWGPPGGYEQYF	TGTGCCAGCAGCTGGGGACCCCCGGGAGGCTACGAGCAGTACTTC
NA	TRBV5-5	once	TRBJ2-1	CASSPGRDRSHNEQFF	TGTGCCAGCAGCCCGGGGAGGGACAGGAGCCACAATGAGCAGTTCTTC
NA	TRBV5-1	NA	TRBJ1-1	CASSIRADRPEAFF	TGCGCCAGCAGCATCCGGGCAGACCGGCCTGAAGCTTTCTTT
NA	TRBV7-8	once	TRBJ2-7	CASSLIGYEQYF	TGTGCCAGCAGCTTAATAGGGTACGAGCAGTACTTC
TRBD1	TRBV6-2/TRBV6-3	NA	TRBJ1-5	CASSWTGMNQPQHF	TGTGCCAGCAGTTGGACAGGGATGAATCAGCCCCAGCATTTT
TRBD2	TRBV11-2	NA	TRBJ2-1	CASSFVAGNFNEQFF	TGTGCCAGCAGCTTTGTAGCGGGAAATTTCAATGAGCAGTTCTTC
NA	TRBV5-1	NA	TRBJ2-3	CASTIGTGFGRGNTDTQYF	TGCGCCAGCACCATCGGGACAGGGTTCGGGAGGGGGAACACAGATACGCAGTATTTT
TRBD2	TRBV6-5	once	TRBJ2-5	CASSPRTSLETQYF	TGTGCCAGCAGTCCCCGGACTAGTCTCGAGACCCAGTACTTC
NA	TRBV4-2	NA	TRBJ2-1	CASSQETVNNEQFF	TGTGCCAGCAGCCAAGAAACCGTAAACAATGAGCAGTTCTTC
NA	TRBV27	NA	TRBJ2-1	CASSLSLNNEQFF	TGTGCCAGCAGTTTATCGTTGAACAATGAGCAGTTCTTC
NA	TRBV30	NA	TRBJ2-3	CASLIADTQYF	TGTGCCTCCTTGATCGCAGATACGCAGTATTTT
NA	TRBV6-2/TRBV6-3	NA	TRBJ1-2	CASSTPQGGYTF	TGTGCCAGCAGTACCCCTCAAGGTGGCTACACCTTC
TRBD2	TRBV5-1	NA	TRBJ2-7	CASSRTSGSTYEQYF	TGCGCCAGCAGCCGGACTAGCGGGAGCACCTACGAGCAGTACTTC